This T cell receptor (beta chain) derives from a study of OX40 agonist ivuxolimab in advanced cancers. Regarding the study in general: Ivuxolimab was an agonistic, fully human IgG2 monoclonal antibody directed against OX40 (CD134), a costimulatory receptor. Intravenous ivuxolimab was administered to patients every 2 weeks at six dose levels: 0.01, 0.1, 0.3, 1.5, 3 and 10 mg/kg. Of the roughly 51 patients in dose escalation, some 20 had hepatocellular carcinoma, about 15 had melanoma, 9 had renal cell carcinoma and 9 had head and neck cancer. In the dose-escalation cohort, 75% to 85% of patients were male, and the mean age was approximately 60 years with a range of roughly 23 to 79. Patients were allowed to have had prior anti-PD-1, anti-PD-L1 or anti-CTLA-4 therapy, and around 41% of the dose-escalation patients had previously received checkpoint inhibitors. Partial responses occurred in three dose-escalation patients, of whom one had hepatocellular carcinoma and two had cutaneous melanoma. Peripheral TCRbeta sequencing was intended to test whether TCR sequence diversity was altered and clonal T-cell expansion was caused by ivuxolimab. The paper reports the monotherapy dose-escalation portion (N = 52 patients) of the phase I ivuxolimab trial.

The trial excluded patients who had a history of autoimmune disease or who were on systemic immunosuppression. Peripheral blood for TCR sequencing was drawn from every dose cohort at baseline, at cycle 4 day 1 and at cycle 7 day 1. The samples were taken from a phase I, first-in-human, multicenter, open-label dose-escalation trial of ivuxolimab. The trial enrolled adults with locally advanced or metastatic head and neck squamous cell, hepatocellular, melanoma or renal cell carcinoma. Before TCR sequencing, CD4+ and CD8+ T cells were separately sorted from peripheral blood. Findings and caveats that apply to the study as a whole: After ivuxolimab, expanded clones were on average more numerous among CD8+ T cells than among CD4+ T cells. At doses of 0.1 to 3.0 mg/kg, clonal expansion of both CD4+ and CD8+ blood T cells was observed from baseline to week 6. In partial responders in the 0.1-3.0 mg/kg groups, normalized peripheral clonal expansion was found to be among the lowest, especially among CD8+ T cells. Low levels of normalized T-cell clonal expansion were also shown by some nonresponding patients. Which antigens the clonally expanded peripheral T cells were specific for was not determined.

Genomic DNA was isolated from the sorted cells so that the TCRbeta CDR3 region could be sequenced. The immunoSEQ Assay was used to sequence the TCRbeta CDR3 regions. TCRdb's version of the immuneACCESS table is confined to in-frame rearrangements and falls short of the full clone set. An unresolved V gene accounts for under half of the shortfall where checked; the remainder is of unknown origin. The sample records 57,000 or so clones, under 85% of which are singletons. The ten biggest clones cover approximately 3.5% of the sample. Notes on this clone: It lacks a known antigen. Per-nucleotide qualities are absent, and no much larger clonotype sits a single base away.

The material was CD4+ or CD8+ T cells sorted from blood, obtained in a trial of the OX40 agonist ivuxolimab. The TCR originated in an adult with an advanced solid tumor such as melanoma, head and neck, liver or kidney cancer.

The DNA is TGCAGTGCAGGACTCTGGAATGAGCAGTTCTTC. It translates as CSAGLWNEQFF. The chain is encoded by TRBV20-1 joined to TRBJ2-1, and TRBD2 may be the D gene, going by 5 matching bases. V is pared back by 6 bases and J by 7 bases, with 10 bases lying between the germline termini. From the cysteine through the phenylalanine, the CDR3 covers 11 amino acids. The read is trimmed to its CDR3 DNA, 33 bases read in frame from base 1. CDR1 and CDR2 (DFQATT, SNEGSKA) derive from the germline V gene (reference sequence).